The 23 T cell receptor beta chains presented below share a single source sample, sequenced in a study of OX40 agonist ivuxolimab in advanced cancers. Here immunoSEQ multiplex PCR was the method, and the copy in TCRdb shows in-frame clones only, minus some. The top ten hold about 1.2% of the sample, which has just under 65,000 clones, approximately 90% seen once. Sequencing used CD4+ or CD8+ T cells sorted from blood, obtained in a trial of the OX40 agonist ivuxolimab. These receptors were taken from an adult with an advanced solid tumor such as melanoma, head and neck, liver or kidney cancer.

The CDR3 nucleotides are TGCGCCAGCAGCTTCCGACTAGCGGGTGATACGCAGTATTTT. This sequence encodes CASSFRLAGDTQYF. The chain combines TRBV5-1 with TRBJ2-3; 10 bases match TRBD2. The CDR3 covers 14 residues. Germline V gene sequence: CDR1 SGHRS, CDR2 YFSETQ. V trimming: 2 bases; J trimming: 6 bases; junction bases outside the gene matches: 3.

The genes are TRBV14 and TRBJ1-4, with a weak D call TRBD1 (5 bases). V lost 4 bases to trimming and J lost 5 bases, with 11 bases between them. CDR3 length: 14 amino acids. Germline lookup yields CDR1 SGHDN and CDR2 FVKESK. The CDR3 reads CASSRLGGNEKLFF. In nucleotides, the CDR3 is TGTGCCAGCAGCCGTTTGGGGGGGAATGAAAAACTGTTTTTT.

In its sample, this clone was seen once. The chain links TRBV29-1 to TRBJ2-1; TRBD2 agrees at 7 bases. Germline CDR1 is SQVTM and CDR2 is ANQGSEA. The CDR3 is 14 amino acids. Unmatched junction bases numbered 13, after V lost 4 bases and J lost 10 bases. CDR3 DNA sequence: TGCAGCGTTGTAAAAACGGGGGGTTCTAGAGAGCAGTTCTTC. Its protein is CSVVKTGGSREQFF.

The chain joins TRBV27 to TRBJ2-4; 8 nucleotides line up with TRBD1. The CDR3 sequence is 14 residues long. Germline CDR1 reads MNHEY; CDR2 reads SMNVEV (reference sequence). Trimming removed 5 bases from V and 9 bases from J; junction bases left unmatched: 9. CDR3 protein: CASSVAGGEGIQYF. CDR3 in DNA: TGTGCCAGCAGTGTCGCAGGGGGCGAGGGCATTCAGTACTTC.

The CDR3 nucleotides read TGTGCCAGTAGTCGCGGCAGCGGGACCACAGATACGCAGTATTTT. Amino acid sequence: CASSRGSGTTDTQYF. The rearrangement links TRBV19 to TRBJ2-3; 7 bases line up with TRBD2. The germline V gene has CDR1 LNHDA and CDR2 SQIVND (reference sequence). The CDR3 spans 15 residues. Germline trimming cut 5 bases from V and 2 bases from J; bases unmatched to any gene: 7.

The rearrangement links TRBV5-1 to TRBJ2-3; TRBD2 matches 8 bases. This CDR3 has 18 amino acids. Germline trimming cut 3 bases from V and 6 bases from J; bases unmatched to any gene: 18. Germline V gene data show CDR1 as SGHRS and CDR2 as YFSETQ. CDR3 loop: CASSSLPIFSGSGDTQYF. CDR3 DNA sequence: TGCGCCAGCAGCTCCCTCCCCATTTTCAGCGGGAGTGGTGATACGCAGTATTTT.

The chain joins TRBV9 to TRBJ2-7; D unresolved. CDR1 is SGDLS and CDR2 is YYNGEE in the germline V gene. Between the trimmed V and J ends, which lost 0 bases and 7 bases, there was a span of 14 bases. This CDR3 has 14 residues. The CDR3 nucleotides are TGTGCCAGCAGCGTAGACCTCCTAGGTGGGGAGCAGTACTTC. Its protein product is CASSVDLLGGEQYF.

CDR3 DNA: TGCGCCAGCAGCCGGGCTGGGGAGACCCAGTACTTC. It yields the protein CASSRAGETQYF. The chain recombines TRBV5-1 with TRBJ2-5, with D unresolved. Germline loops: CDR1 SGHRS, CDR2 YFSETQ. Deletions cut 4 bases from V and 5 bases from J, with 9 bases between. This CDR3 comprises 12 residues.

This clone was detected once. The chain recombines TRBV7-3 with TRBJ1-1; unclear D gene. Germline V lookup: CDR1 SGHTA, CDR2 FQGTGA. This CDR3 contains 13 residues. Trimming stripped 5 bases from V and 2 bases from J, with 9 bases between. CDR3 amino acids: CASSPSFNTEAFF. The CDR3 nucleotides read TGTGCCAGCAGCCCAAGCTTCAACACTGAAGCTTTCTTT.

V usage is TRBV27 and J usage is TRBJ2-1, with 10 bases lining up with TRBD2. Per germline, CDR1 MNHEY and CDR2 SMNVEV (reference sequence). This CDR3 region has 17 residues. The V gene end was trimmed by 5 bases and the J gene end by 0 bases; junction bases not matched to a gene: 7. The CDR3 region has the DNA TGTGCCAGCAGTCTAAAGATAGCGGGAGGCTCCTACAATGAGCAGTTCTTC. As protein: CASSLKIAGGSYNEQFF.

The DNA of the CDR3 is TGTGCCAGCAGCGTAGTAGGACTAGCGGGATACAATGAGCAGTTCTTC. Translating it yields CASSVVGLAGYNEQFF. The genes are TRBV9 and TRBJ2-1; 12 bases agree with TRBD2. There are 16 residues in the CDR3. Losses at the gene ends were 0 bases for V and 4 bases for J; bases not matched to a gene: 2. The germline V gene has CDR1 SGDLS and CDR2 YYNGEE.

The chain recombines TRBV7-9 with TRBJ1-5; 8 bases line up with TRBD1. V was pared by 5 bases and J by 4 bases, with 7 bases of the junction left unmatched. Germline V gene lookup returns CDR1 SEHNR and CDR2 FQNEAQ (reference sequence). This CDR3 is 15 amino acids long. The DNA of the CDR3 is TGTGCCAGCAGCACACAGGGGGATAGTAATCAGCCCCAGCATTTT. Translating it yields CASSTQGDSNQPQHF.

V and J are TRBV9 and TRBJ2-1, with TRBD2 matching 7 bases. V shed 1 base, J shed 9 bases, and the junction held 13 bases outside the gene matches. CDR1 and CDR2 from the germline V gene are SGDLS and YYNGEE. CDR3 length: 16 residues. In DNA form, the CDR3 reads TGTGCCAGCAGCGTACCGTCCAGGGAGGGAGTGGGTGAGCAGTTCTTC. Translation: CASSVPSREGVGEQFF.

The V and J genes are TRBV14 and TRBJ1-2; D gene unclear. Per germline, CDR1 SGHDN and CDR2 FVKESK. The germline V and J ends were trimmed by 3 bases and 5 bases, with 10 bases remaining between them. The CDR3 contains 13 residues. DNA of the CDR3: TGTGCCAGCAGCCAGCAGGATCGATATGGCTACACCTTC. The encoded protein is CASSQQDRYGYTF.

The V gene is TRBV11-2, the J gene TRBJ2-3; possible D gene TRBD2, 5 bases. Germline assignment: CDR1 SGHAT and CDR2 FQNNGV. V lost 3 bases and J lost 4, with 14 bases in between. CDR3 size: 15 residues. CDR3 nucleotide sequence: TGTGCCAGCAGCTTGCTAGCCGAACCACCAGATACGCAGTATTTT. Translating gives CASSLLAEPPDTQYF.

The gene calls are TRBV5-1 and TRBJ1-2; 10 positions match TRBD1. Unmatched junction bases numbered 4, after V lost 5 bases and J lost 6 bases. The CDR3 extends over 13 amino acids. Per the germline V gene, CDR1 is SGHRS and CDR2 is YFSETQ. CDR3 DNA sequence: TGCGCCAGCAGGACAGGGGGCGAGGATGGCTACACCTTC. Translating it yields CASRTGGEDGYTF.

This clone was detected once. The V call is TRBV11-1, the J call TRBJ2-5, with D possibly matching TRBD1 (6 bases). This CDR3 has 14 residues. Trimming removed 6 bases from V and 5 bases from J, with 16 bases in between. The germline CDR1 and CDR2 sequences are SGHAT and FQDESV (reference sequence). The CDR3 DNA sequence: TGTGCCAGCAGTCTACAGGGTCGGTGGGAGACCCAGTACTTC. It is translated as CASSLQGRWETQYF.

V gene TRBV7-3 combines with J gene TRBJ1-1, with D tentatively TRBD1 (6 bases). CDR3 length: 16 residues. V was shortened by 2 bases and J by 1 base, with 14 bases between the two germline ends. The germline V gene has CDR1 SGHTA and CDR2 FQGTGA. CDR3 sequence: CASSLAGADGNTEAFF. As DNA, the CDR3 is TGTGCCAGCAGCTTAGCGGGGGCAGACGGGAACACTGAAGCTTTCTTT.

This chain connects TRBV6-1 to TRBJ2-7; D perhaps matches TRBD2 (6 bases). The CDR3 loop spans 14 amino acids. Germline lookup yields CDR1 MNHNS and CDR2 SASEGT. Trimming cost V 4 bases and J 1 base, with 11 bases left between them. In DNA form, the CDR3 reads TGTGCCAGCAGTGGAGGGAGGATTTCCTACGAGCAGTACTTC. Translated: CASSGGRISYEQYF.

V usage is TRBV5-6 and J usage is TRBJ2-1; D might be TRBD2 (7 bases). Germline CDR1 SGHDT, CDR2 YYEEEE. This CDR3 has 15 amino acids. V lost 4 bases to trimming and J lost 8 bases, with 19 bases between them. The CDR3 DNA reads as TGTGCCAGCAGCAAAGGAGGGGGGGAAGGCCATGAGCAGTTCTTC. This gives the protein CASSKGGGEGHEQFF.

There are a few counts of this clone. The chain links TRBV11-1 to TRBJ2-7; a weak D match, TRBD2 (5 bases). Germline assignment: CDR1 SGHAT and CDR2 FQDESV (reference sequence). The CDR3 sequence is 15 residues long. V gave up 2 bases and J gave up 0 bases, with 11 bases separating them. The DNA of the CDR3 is TGTGCCAGCAGCTTAATTGAGACTAACTCCTACGAGCAGTACTTC. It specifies CASSLIETNSYEQYF.

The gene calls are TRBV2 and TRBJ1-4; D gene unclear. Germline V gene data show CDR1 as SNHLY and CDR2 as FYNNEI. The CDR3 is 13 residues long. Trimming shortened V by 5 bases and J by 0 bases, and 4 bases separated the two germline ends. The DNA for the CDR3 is TGTGCCAGCAGTCGGGCAACTAATGAAAAACTGTTTTTT. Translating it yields CASSRATNEKLFF.

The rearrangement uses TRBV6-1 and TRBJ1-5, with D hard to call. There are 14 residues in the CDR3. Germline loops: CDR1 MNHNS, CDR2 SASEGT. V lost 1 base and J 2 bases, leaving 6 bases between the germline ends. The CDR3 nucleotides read TGTGCCAGCAGTGAAGTCGGAGGCAATCAGCCCCAGCATTTT. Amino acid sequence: CASSEVGGNQPQHF.